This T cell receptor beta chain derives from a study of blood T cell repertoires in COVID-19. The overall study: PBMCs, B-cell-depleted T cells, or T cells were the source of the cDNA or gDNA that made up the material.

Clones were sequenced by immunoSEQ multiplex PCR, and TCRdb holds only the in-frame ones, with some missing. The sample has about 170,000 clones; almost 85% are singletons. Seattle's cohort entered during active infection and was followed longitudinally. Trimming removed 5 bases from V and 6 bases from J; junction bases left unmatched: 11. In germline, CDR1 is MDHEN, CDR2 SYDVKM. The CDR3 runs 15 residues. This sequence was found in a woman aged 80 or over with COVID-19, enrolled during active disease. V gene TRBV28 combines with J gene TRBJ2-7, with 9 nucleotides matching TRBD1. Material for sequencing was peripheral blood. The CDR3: CASSLTGGALREQYF. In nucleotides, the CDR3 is TGTGCCAGCAGTCTGACAGGGGGGGCGCTACGCGAGCAGTACTTC. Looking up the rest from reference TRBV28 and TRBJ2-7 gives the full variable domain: DVKVTQSSRYLVKRTGEKVFLECVQDMDHENMFWYRQDPGLGLRLIYFSYDVKMKEKGDIPEGYSVSREKKERFSLILESASTNQTSMYLCASSLTGGALREQYFGPGTRLTVT.